This TCR beta chain comes out of a study of blood T cell repertoires in COVID-19. Study-level background: Some COVID-19 samples were acute and others convalescent; all came from the United States, Italy and Spain. Sources were T cells, B-cell-depleted T cells, or PBMCs; the material itself was cDNA or gDNA.

The CDR3 contains 14 residues. Germline assignment: CDR1 SNHLY and CDR2 FYNNEI. V dropped 7 bases and J dropped 1 base, with 13 bases sitting between them. Source study methods: Estimation of nucleated cell counts relied on the amplification of reference gene primers. Libraries were prepared by immunoSEQ multiplex PCR; TCRdb keeps only in-frame clonotypes and omits some of them. Clonal size and the V and J genes are those of that table, whereas D and trimming came from the DNA. Counted here are roughly 120,000 clones, around 85% occurring once; the ten biggest clones make up approximately 8.7%. The sequence was obtained from a man between 65 and 79 years old who had recovered from COVID-19. The sequencing sample was made of peripheral blood. J is TRBJ1-1 and V is TRBV2, with D unclear. The CDR3 coding sequence is TGTGCCAGCACGAGGGAAATAACGAACACTGAAGCTTTCTTT. Protein product: CASTREITNTEAFF. Combining the CDR3 with reference TRBV2 and TRBJ1-1 gives the whole variable domain EPEVTQTPSHQVTQMGQEVILRCVPISNHLYFYWYRQILGQKVEFLVSFYNNEISEKSEIFDDQFSVERPDGSNFTLKIRSTKLEDSAMYFCASTREITNTEAFFGQGTRLTVV.